This is a list of T cell receptor beta chains from one sample in a study of shared clonotypes between healthy human individuals. Using immunoSEQ multiplex PCR, the repertoire was profiled, and TCRdb retains in-frame clones only, with some absent. The sample lists about 110,000 clones, under 70% occurring once. Sequencing was done on a sample of memory CD8+ T cells sorted from blood. The receptors shown here come from a woman in her twenties or thirties in good health. Each CDR3 is given with its conserved first and last residue. Size is stated for part of the rows, as once, few or many counts, or as a class when the clone is expanded.

clone_size,j_call,v_call,cdr3_aa
.,TRBJ2-1,TRBV6-4,CASSEATGGNEQFF
.,TRBJ2-5,TRBV27,CASRGLEETQYF
.,TRBJ1-3,TRBV27,CASSSWGAVGNTIYF
.,TRBJ2-7,TRBV5-1,CASSGQGRAIGEQYF
once,TRBJ1-5,TRBV28,CASSPPAGNQPQHF
.,TRBJ1-1,TRBV28,CASSFPQGRNTEAFF
.,TRBJ2-1,TRBV4-1,CASSPRLVTNNEQFF
few,TRBJ2-7,TRBV7-9,CASRHDLFEQYF
.,TRBJ2-2,TRBV6-4,CASSESGETGELFF
many,TRBJ1-3,TRBV5-5,CASKNEGILRNTIYF
many,TRBJ2-7,TRBV5-1,CASSLESGVRYEQYF
few,TRBJ1-4,TRBV7-4,CASSLGRTNEKLFF
.,TRBJ2-7,TRBV5-4,CASSLSASSYEQYF
few,TRBJ2-1,TRBV27,CASSLLPSSYNEQFF
once,TRBJ2-7,TRBV7-2,CASSRGIGGPNEQYF
.,TRBJ2-4,TRBV2,CASTSRDMEAKNIQYF
.,TRBJ1-6,TRBV11-2,CASSLGNNSPLHF
.,TRBJ2-7,TRBV2,CASSGLAGVGSYEQYF
.,TRBJ2-1,TRBV25-1,CASSDPDRALPQFF
.,TRBJ2-1,TRBV4-1,CASSQDTYNEQFF
few,TRBJ2-7,TRBV11-2,CASSRGSNYEQYF
few,TRBJ1-1,TRBV5-4,CASSLIDWGRLGTEAFF